This T cell receptor beta chain was documented in a study of T cells in Graves' hyperthyroidism and ophthalmopathy. Points from the study as a whole: Researchers found most expanded thyroid clonotypes above 0.001 in blood as well. Ophthalmopathy got predicted by the model a median roughly six months before its onset.

A few counts support this clonotype. Its matching antigen is unknown. Cells are PBMCs isolated from around 9.4 ml of fresh blood. Germline assignment: CDR1 MDHEN and CDR2 SYDVKM. With 4 bases clipped from V and 0 bases from J, the junction kept 8 bases outside the gene matches. CDR3 length equals 18 residues. TCR beta CDR3 sequences were amplified from RNA transcripts. Initially, a first-round RT-PCR of the TCR CDR3 employed the HTBI primer set. TCRdb independently ran MiXCR on the multiplex PCR reads; one entry per CDR3 protein. The sample records a few hundred thousand distinct CDR3 sequences, about 15% being singletons.

The sequenced sample was blood. The V gene is TRBV28, the J gene TRBJ2-6; 8 positions agree with TRBD2. This TCR derives from a woman aged 18-29 years with Graves' hyperthyroidism that later progressed to Graves' ophthalmopathy. CDR3 in DNA: TGTGCCAGCAGTTCCCGGGGGGGGCGGTTCTCTGGGGCCAACGTCCTGACTTTC. Its translation is CASSSRGGRFSGANVLTF.